The following is a T cell receptor beta chain sequence with its context. This clone was found a few times. Its antigen specificity is not known. No much larger clone exists at a distance of one base, and base qualities are not known. The library was made by the immunoSEQ multiplex PCR assay. TCRdb's version of the immuneACCESS table is confined to in-frame rearrangements and falls short of the full clone set. An unresolved V gene accounts for under half of the shortfall where checked; the remainder is of unknown origin. The sample yields 40,000 to 55,000 clones; about 75% were counted once. The top ten clonotypes cover about 15% of the sample. From a lookup of the germline V gene (reference sequence), CDR1 and CDR2 are LNHDA and SQIVND. The CDR3 starts with the cysteine, ends with the phenylalanine, and has 13 residues. CDR3 DNA only is kept here, 39 bases in frame from base 1. For this chain, trimming is 6 bases at the V end and 7 bases at the J end, and the number of junction bases without a gene match is 5.

This record belongs to a study of control samples from healthy donors and cancer patients (dated by TCRdb to 2018 to 2021). Sequences were obtained from formalin-fixed, paraffin-embedded tissue. The sequence derives from a male donor with melanoma. The chain is assembled from TRBV19 and TRBJ2-2, and 7 bases in between align with TRBD1. The CDR3 loop reads CASSGQDYGELFF. The DNA sequence is TGTGCCAGTAGCGGACAGGATTACGGGGAGCTGTTTTTT.